These T cell receptor beta chains were read from a single sample in a study of T cells after yellow fever vaccination. TCRdb used MiXCR to reprocess the 5' RACE reads, holding one entry per CDR3 protein. The table includes around 300,000 distinct CDR3 sequences, approximately 4% detected once. This sample comprised PBMCs, obtained 15 days after the yellow fever booster vaccination. The source of these receptors is a man younger than 35 who received the YFV17D yellow fever vaccine. CDR3s include the opening cysteine and the closing phenylalanine or tryptophan. Each record gives: clone size, D gene, CDR3 length, V gene, J gene, CDR3 protein, CDR3 DNA. The D gene is left open where the match is weak. Part of the rows lack a size; the others show once, few, many or a class for expanded clones.

abundance: many; d_gene: TRBD1; len: 14; v_gene: TRBV20-1; j_gene: TRBJ1-2; CDR3aa: CSAKQFDRGYGYTF; CDR3nt: TGCAGTGCTAAACAATTTGACAGGGGCTATGGCTACACCTTC
abundance: NA; d_gene: TRBD2; len: 15; v_gene: TRBV5-4; j_gene: TRBJ2-3; CDR3aa: CASSLGSGGSNTQYF; CDR3nt: TGTGCCAGCAGCTTGGGTAGCGGGGGGTCAAATACGCAGTATTTT
abundance: few; d_gene: NA; len: 14; v_gene: TRBV7-2; j_gene: TRBJ1-4; CDR3aa: CASSPGGGREKLFF; CDR3nt: TGTGCCAGCAGCCCGGGGGGGGGCAGGGAAAAACTGTTTTTT
abundance: NA; d_gene: NA; len: 14; v_gene: TRBV6-1; j_gene: TRBJ1-1; CDR3aa: CASSEAGLGIQAFF; CDR3nt: TGTGCCAGCAGTGAAGCGGGCCTGGGCATCCAAGCTTTCTTT
abundance: NA; d_gene: NA; len: 19; v_gene: TRBV4-1; j_gene: TRBJ1-4; CDR3aa: CASSQNGLGRRTTNEKLFF; CDR3nt: TGCGCCAGCAGCCAAAACGGTCTGGGACGGCGGACCACTAATGAAAAACTGTTTTTT
abundance: few; d_gene: TRBD1; len: 16; v_gene: TRBV7-2; j_gene: TRBJ1-3; CDR3aa: CASSFRQGRSGNTIYF; CDR3nt: TGTGCCAGCAGCTTTCGACAGGGACGATCAGGAAACACCATATATTTT
abundance: many; d_gene: NA; len: 13; v_gene: TRBV7-2; j_gene: TRBJ2-1; CDR3aa: CASSFNTYNEQFF; CDR3nt: TGTGCCAGCAGCTTTAACACATACAATGAGCAGTTCTTC
abundance: few; d_gene: NA; len: 12; v_gene: TRBV12-3/TRBV12-4; j_gene: TRBJ1-5; CDR3aa: CASSPINQPQHF; CDR3nt: TGTGCCAGCAGCCCGATTAATCAGCCCCAGCATTTT
abundance: many; d_gene: TRBD2; len: 15; v_gene: TRBV5-5; j_gene: TRBJ2-3; CDR3aa: CASTGTSGGEDTQYF; CDR3nt: TGTGCCAGCACCGGGACTAGCGGGGGGGAAGATACGCAGTATTTT
abundance: NA; d_gene: NA; len: 14; v_gene: TRBV7-2; j_gene: TRBJ2-3; CDR3aa: CASSPDPPPGTQYF; CDR3nt: TGTGCCAGCAGCCCCGACCCCCCACCGGGGACGCAGTATTTT
abundance: many; d_gene: TRBD1; len: 15; v_gene: TRBV7-8; j_gene: TRBJ2-7; CDR3aa: CASSPGQGVLYEQYF; CDR3nt: TGTGCCAGCAGCCCCGGACAGGGGGTTTTATACGAGCAGTACTTC
abundance: many; d_gene: NA; len: 14; v_gene: TRBV20-1; j_gene: TRBJ1-5; CDR3aa: CSATLVGPGQPQHF; CDR3nt: TGCAGTGCTACCCTCGTAGGGCCGGGTCAGCCCCAGCATTTT
abundance: many; d_gene: NA; len: 14; v_gene: TRBV4-2; j_gene: TRBJ2-1; CDR3aa: CASSQAKMRNEQFF; CDR3nt: TGTGCCAGCAGCCAAGCCAAGATGAGGAATGAGCAGTTCTTC
abundance: few; d_gene: TRBD2; len: 15; v_gene: TRBV7-3; j_gene: TRBJ2-1; CDR3aa: CASSKGLADRNEQFF; CDR3nt: TGTGCCAGCAGTAAGGGACTAGCGGATCGGAATGAGCAGTTCTTC
abundance: many; d_gene: NA; len: 13; v_gene: TRBV5-1; j_gene: TRBJ2-6; CDR3aa: CASSRTGANVLTF; CDR3nt: TGCGCCAGCAGCAGGACAGGGGCCAACGTCCTGACTTTC
abundance: NA; d_gene: NA; len: 15; v_gene: TRBV7-9; j_gene: TRBJ2-1; CDR3aa: CASSFRLGYGDEQFF; CDR3nt: TGTGCCAGCAGCTTCCGACTAGGATATGGGGATGAGCAGTTCTTC
abundance: few; d_gene: TRBD2; len: 17; v_gene: TRBV12-3/TRBV12-4; j_gene: TRBJ2-6; CDR3aa: CASSPGEGKWRANVLTF; CDR3nt: TGTGCCAGCAGTCCGGGGGAGGGAAAGTGGAGGGCCAACGTCCTGACTTTC
abundance: many; d_gene: NA; len: 12; v_gene: TRBV20-1; j_gene: TRBJ1-2; CDR3aa: CSASSGVGGYTF; CDR3nt: TGCAGTGCTAGCTCCGGGGTGGGTGGCTACACCTTC
abundance: many; d_gene: NA; len: 14; v_gene: TRBV7-3; j_gene: TRBJ1-6; CDR3aa: CASSEQGSNSPLHF; CDR3nt: TGTGCCAGCAGCGAACAGGGTTCAAATTCACCCCTCCACTTT
abundance: many; d_gene: TRBD1; len: 13; v_gene: TRBV20-1; j_gene: TRBJ2-1; CDR3aa: CSARGGQAGVWFF; CDR3nt: TGCAGTGCTAGAGGGGGACAGGCCGGGGTTTGGTTCTTC
abundance: few; d_gene: NA; len: 13; v_gene: TRBV5-1; j_gene: TRBJ2-1; CDR3aa: CASSPGNPNEQFF; CDR3nt: TGCGCCAGCAGCCCTGGGAATCCCAATGAGCAGTTCTTC
abundance: many; d_gene: TRBD1; len: 17; v_gene: TRBV7-3; j_gene: TRBJ1-1; CDR3aa: CASSLEGGDRIHTEAFF; CDR3nt: TGTGCCAGCAGCTTAGAGGGGGGGGACAGGATACACACTGAAGCTTTCTTT
abundance: many; d_gene: NA; len: 16; v_gene: TRBV12-3/TRBV12-4; j_gene: TRBJ2-7; CDR3aa: CASSPASGGTGREQYF; CDR3nt: TGTGCCAGCAGTCCGGCGAGTGGGGGAACCGGTAGGGAGCAGTACTTC
abundance: few; d_gene: NA; len: 15; v_gene: TRBV3-1; j_gene: TRBJ2-2; CDR3aa: CASSTGLLNTGELFF; CDR3nt: TGTGCCAGCAGCACTGGACTCCTGAACACCGGGGAGCTGTTTTTT
abundance: many; d_gene: NA; len: 14; v_gene: TRBV12-3/TRBV12-4; j_gene: TRBJ1-5; CDR3aa: CASSLRGAGQPQHF; CDR3nt: TGTGCCAGCAGTTTAAGGGGCGCGGGTCAGCCCCAGCATTTT
abundance: many; d_gene: NA; len: 15; v_gene: TRBV20-1; j_gene: TRBJ2-3; CDR3aa: CSARDRPGGGDTQYF; CDR3nt: TGCAGTGCTAGAGATAGACCGGGGGGCGGGGATACGCAGTATTTT
abundance: many; d_gene: TRBD1; len: 14; v_gene: TRBV12-3/TRBV12-4; j_gene: TRBJ1-5; CDR3aa: CASSFGTGNQPQHF; CDR3nt: TGTGCCAGCAGTTTCGGGACAGGTAATCAGCCCCAGCATTTT
abundance: NA; d_gene: TRBD2; len: 17; v_gene: TRBV4-3; j_gene: TRBJ2-5; CDR3aa: CASSQEVLGGIRETQYF; CDR3nt: TGCGCCAGCAGCCAAGAAGTTTTGGGGGGGATCCGGGAGACCCAGTACTTC
abundance: many; d_gene: NA; len: 15; v_gene: TRBV6-2/TRBV6-3; j_gene: TRBJ2-3; CDR3aa: CASSRVGYSADTQYF; CDR3nt: TGTGCCAGCAGTAGGGTGGGGTATTCAGCAGATACGCAGTATTTT
abundance: many; d_gene: TRBD1; len: 14; v_gene: TRBV5-1; j_gene: TRBJ1-5; CDR3aa: CASSPRTGEQPQHF; CDR3nt: TGCGCCAGCAGCCCACGGACAGGGGAACAGCCCCAGCATTTT
abundance: few; d_gene: NA; len: 17; v_gene: TRBV4-2; j_gene: TRBJ1-1; CDR3aa: CASSQDEVGHMNTEAFF; CDR3nt: TGTGCCAGCAGCCAAGATGAAGTAGGACACATGAACACTGAAGCTTTCTTT
abundance: many; d_gene: TRBD2; len: 13; v_gene: TRBV24-1; j_gene: TRBJ2-1; CDR3aa: CATSGGGGDEQFF; CDR3nt: TGTGCCACCAGTGGCGGGGGGGGAGATGAGCAGTTCTTC
abundance: many; d_gene: NA; len: 13; v_gene: TRBV5-6; j_gene: TRBJ2-7; CDR3aa: CASSFGFPYEQYF; CDR3nt: TGTGCCAGCAGCTTCGGTTTCCCCTACGAGCAGTACTTC
abundance: few; d_gene: NA; len: 14; v_gene: TRBV28; j_gene: TRBJ2-3; CDR3aa: CASTLSVDTDTQYF; CDR3nt: TGTGCCAGCACTTTGTCAGTGGACACAGATACGCAGTATTTT
abundance: NA; d_gene: TRBD2; len: 13; v_gene: TRBV5-1; j_gene: TRBJ2-5; CDR3aa: CASSPLARETQYF; CDR3nt: TGCGCCAGCAGCCCACTAGCGCGGGAGACCCAGTACTTC
abundance: NA; d_gene: NA; len: 12; v_gene: TRBV29-1; j_gene: TRBJ2-5; CDR3aa: CSADPMGETQYF; CDR3nt: TGCAGCGCCGATCCAATGGGGGAGACCCAGTACTTC
abundance: many; d_gene: TRBD1; len: 16; v_gene: TRBV7-6; j_gene: TRBJ2-5; CDR3aa: CASSYIPDRGRETQYF; CDR3nt: TGTGCCAGCAGTTACATCCCAGACAGGGGGCGGGAGACCCAGTACTTC
abundance: few; d_gene: NA; len: 15; v_gene: TRBV5-1; j_gene: TRBJ2-3; CDR3aa: CASSPGLYREDTQYF; CDR3nt: TGCGCCAGCAGCCCTGGCCTCTACAGGGAAGATACGCAGTATTTT
abundance: NA; d_gene: NA; len: 15; v_gene: TRBV7-2; j_gene: TRBJ1-5; CDR3aa: CASSLPGGWHQPQHF; CDR3nt: TGTGCCAGCAGCCTCCCTGGGGGGTGGCATCAGCCCCAGCATTTT
abundance: many; d_gene: TRBD1; len: 16; v_gene: TRBV10-3; j_gene: TRBJ2-2; CDR3aa: CAISETDRERTGELFF; CDR3nt: TGTGCCATCAGCGAGACGGACAGGGAAAGAACCGGGGAGCTGTTTTTT
abundance: few; d_gene: NA; len: 13; v_gene: TRBV21-1; j_gene: TRBJ1-1; CDR3aa: CAPSPRGYTEAFF; CDR3nt: TGTGCCCCGAGTCCCAGGGGGTATACTGAAGCTTTCTTT
abundance: many; d_gene: NA; len: 15; v_gene: TRBV7-9; j_gene: TRBJ2-1; CDR3aa: CASSFWDQKVNEQFF; CDR3nt: TGTGCCAGCAGCTTTTGGGACCAGAAGGTCAATGAGCAGTTCTTC
abundance: few; d_gene: NA; len: 14; v_gene: TRBV20-1; j_gene: TRBJ2-2; CDR3aa: CSAALGGRTGELFF; CDR3nt: TGCAGTGCTGCCCTGGGGGGTCGGACCGGGGAGCTGTTTTTT
abundance: few; d_gene: NA; len: 16; v_gene: TRBV10-2; j_gene: TRBJ1-4; CDR3aa: CASSAVGGRGGEKLFF; CDR3nt: TGCGCCAGCAGTGCGGTAGGAGGGCGAGGAGGGGAAAAACTGTTTTTT
abundance: many; d_gene: NA; len: 13; v_gene: TRBV3-1; j_gene: TRBJ2-1; CDR3aa: CASSSGSYNEQFF; CDR3nt: TGTGCCAGCAGCTCCGGCTCCTACAATGAGCAGTTCTTC
abundance: few; d_gene: NA; len: 15; v_gene: TRBV5-1; j_gene: TRBJ1-1; CDR3aa: CASSLDGQKNTEAFF; CDR3nt: TGCGCCAGCAGCCTGGACGGTCAGAAGAACACTGAAGCTTTCTTT
abundance: many; d_gene: TRBD2; len: 15; v_gene: TRBV6-5; j_gene: TRBJ2-1; CDR3aa: CASRTLAGGYNEQFF; CDR3nt: TGTGCCAGCAGAACGCTAGCGGGGGGGTACAATGAGCAGTTCTTC
abundance: few; d_gene: NA; len: 16; v_gene: TRBV5-1; j_gene: TRBJ2-5; CDR3aa: CASSIQELGFQETQYF; CDR3nt: TGCGCCAGCAGCATACAGGAGCTCGGTTTCCAAGAGACCCAGTACTTC
abundance: NA; d_gene: NA; len: 13; v_gene: TRBV10-3; j_gene: TRBJ2-5; CDR3aa: CAISGGSEETQYF; CDR3nt: TGTGCCATCAGTGGGGGGTCAGAAGAGACCCAGTACTTC
abundance: NA; d_gene: NA; len: 11; v_gene: TRBV7-9; j_gene: TRBJ1-3; CDR3aa: CASSLTGLVYF; CDR3nt: TGTGCCAGCAGCTTAACAGGCCTCGTATATTTT
abundance: many; d_gene: TRBD1; len: 15; v_gene: TRBV20-1; j_gene: TRBJ1-2; CDR3aa: CSALRPETGIHGYTF; CDR3nt: TGCAGTGCTCTACGCCCCGAGACAGGGATACATGGCTACACCTTC
abundance: many; d_gene: TRBD2; len: 15; v_gene: TRBV6-6; j_gene: TRBJ2-7; CDR3aa: CASSFSGASSYEQYF; CDR3nt: TGTGCCAGCAGTTTTAGCGGGGCGAGCTCCTACGAGCAGTACTTC
abundance: many; d_gene: TRBD2; len: 14; v_gene: TRBV7-9; j_gene: TRBJ2-7; CDR3aa: CASSRDSGAYEQYF; CDR3nt: TGTGCCAGCAGCCGAGATAGCGGGGCCTACGAGCAGTACTTC
abundance: NA; d_gene: NA; len: 14; v_gene: TRBV5-1; j_gene: TRBJ1-2; CDR3aa: CASSPETYAAGYTF; CDR3nt: TGCGCCAGCAGCCCGGAGACTTACGCGGCGGGCTACACCTTC
abundance: many; d_gene: NA; len: 15; v_gene: TRBV20-1; j_gene: TRBJ2-7; CDR3aa: CSARPFTGTEYEQYF; CDR3nt: TGCAGTGCTAGGCCATTCACAGGGACGGAATACGAGCAGTACTTC
abundance: NA; d_gene: NA; len: 13; v_gene: TRBV7-2; j_gene: TRBJ1-6; CDR3aa: CASSPIQNSPLHF; CDR3nt: TGTGCCAGCAGCCCGATACAAAATTCACCCCTCCACTTT
abundance: few; d_gene: TRBD1; len: 13; v_gene: TRBV4-3; j_gene: TRBJ2-1; CDR3aa: CASSQGAGGAQFF; CDR3nt: TGCGCCAGCAGCCAAGGGGCAGGGGGCGCCCAGTTCTTC
abundance: NA; d_gene: NA; len: 13; v_gene: TRBV12-3/TRBV12-4; j_gene: TRBJ2-3; CDR3aa: CASSSDRPDTQYF; CDR3nt: TGTGCCAGCAGCTCCGACCGTCCAGATACGCAGTATTTT
abundance: many; d_gene: NA; len: 15; v_gene: TRBV18; j_gene: TRBJ1-5; CDR3aa: CASSPVGNRNQPQHF; CDR3nt: TGTGCCAGCTCACCAGTAGGGAATCGCAATCAGCCCCAGCATTTT